This TCR beta chain was recovered during a study of regulatory T cells in long-lasting Graves disease. Arm-PCR of CDR3 regions and iRepertoire HTBI primers were the basis on which TCR beta libraries were built. A single record per CDR3 protein comes from TCRdb applying MiXCR to the multiplex PCR reads. This sample has 400,000 to 650,000 distinct CDR3 sequences, with 15% to 20% found just once. Time point specified: newly diagnosed GD, antithyroid drugs for less than 3 months. Scientists built the TCR library using RNA that was extracted from PBMCs. V was cut by 1 base and J by 5 bases, with 24 bases left in between. This CDR3 spans 18 amino acids. In germline, CDR1 is LNHDA, CDR2 SQIVND (reference sequence). These data are also associated with another study on T cells in Graves' hyperthyroidism and ophthalmopathy.

The gene calls are TRBV19 and TRBJ2-7; D might be TRBD2 (7 bases). This sample comprised peripheral blood mononuclear cells (PBMCs), obtained at new diagnosis, from a patient treated with antithyroid drugs. This sequence originates from a woman aged 40-65 years with Graves disease. This chain's CDR3 is CASSIATMRGGDVDEQYF. The CDR3 DNA follows: TGTGCCAGTAGTATAGCCACTATGCGAGGGGGGGACGTTGACGAGCAGTACTTC.